The TCR beta chain described here comes from a study of CD8 T cells in ankylosing spondylitis. Study results and caveats: Disease-associated clones were reportedly significantly overrepresented in matched ankylosing spondylitis synovial fluid. A subset of motif variants has previously been described in the synovial fluid and blood of reactive arthritis. Ankylosing spondylitis blood seemed to carry a telltale TCR beta motif made of several highly homologous variants.

Germline-derived CDR1 and CDR2 are SSHAT and FNYEAQ (reference sequence). This CDR3 contains 14 residues. Trimming removed 5 bases at V and 7 bases at J, with 18 bases between. Quantitative molecular-barcoded 5'-RACE generated the TCR beta libraries. A single record per CDR3 protein comes from TCRdb applying MiXCR to the 5' RACE reads. Of 200,000 to 250,000 distinct CDR3 sequences in the sample, about 10% were seen once. On this clonotype: Antigen unknown.

The chain is built from TRBV7-7 and TRBJ2-7; the D call may be TRBD1 or TRBD2 (6 bases each). This clonotype originated in a male donor with ankylosing spondylitis or in good health (not recorded which). Sequenced sample: blood, either unsorted or a sorted T cell fraction (not recorded which). The DNA of the CDR3 is TGTGCCAGCAGCCCCGAAGTCCAGGGGAGGGAGCAGTACTTC. It codes for CASSPEVQGREQYF.